These 25 T cell receptor beta chains share one sample of origin, sequenced in a study of Tregs in tolerant kidney transplant recipients. The assay was immunoSEQ multiplex PCR, and TCRdb's table has in-frame clones only and misses some. The sample consists of around 2,200 clones, about two fifths of them appearing once. Which antigens these TCRs recognize remains unknown. Sequencing input: Tregs from blood cultured with allogeneic cells. Source of these receptors: a human donor in good health.

In its sample, this clone was seen a few times. The chain employs TRBV5-1 and TRBJ2-1; tentative D call: TRBD2 (6 bases). The V gene's germline CDR1 is SGHRS and CDR2 YFSETQ. The V and J ends lost 4 bases and 0 bases respectively, with 14 bases between them. CDR3 length: 16 amino acids. This CDR3 is CASSTGGILSYNEQFF. The CDR3 DNA reads as TGCGCCAGCAGCACTGGAGGGATCCTCTCCTACAATGAGCAGTTCTTC. Supplemented by reference TRBV5-1 and TRBJ2-1, the full variable domain reads KAGVTQTPRYLIKTRGQQVTLSCSPISGHRSVSWYQQTPGQGLQFLFEYFSETQRNKGNFPGRFSGRQFSNSRSEMNVSTLELGDSALYLCASSTGGILSYNEQFFGPGTRLTVL.

The chain couples TRBV9 to TRBJ2-5; 9 bases map to TRBD2. Unmatched junction bases numbered 7, after V lost 3 bases and J lost 1 base. In germline, CDR1 is SGDLS, CDR2 YYNGEE. The CDR3 loop spans 16 amino acids. The CDR3 bases are TGTGCCAGCAGCGGATACGGGACTAGCTTCCAAGAGACCCAGTACTTC. Amino acids: CASSGYGTSFQETQYF. The whole variable domain, remainder taken from reference TRBV9 and TRBJ2-5, is DSGVTQTPKHLITATGQRVTLRCSPRSGDLSVYWYQQSLDQGLQFLIQYYNGEERAKGNILERFSAQQFPDLHSELNLSSLELGDSALYFCASSGYGTSFQETQYFGPGTRLLVL.

The chain recombines TRBV11-3 with TRBJ2-2; a weak D match, TRBD2 (6 bases). CDR3 length: 15 amino acids. Germline lookup yields CDR1 SGHNT and CDR2 YENEEA. The V end lost 5 bases, the J end lost 5 bases, and 15 bases lay between the germline ends. CDR3: CASSPSGVLTGELFF. The CDR3 DNA sequence: TGTGCCAGCAGCCCTTCGGGGGTCTTAACCGGGGAGCTGTTTTTT.

This clone is medium-sized within its sample. J is TRBJ2-5 and V is TRBV5-1; D gene ambiguous. Germline-derived CDR1 and CDR2 are SGHRS and YFSETQ. Trimming took 0 bases from V and 0 from J, leaving 3 bases between them. The CDR3 extends over 13 amino acids. The CDR3 here is CASSLANQETQYF. CDR3 nucleotide sequence: TGCGCCAGCAGCTTGGCGAACCAAGAGACCCAGTACTTC.

The chain combines TRBV7-7 with TRBJ1-5; possible D gene TRBD1, 5 bases. Trimming cost V 5 bases and J 4 bases, with 18 bases left between them. CDR1 and CDR2 from the germline V gene are SSHAT and FNYEAQ (reference sequence). This CDR3 region has 16 residues. CDR3 residues: CASSPISQGGNQPQHF. The DNA for the CDR3 is TGTGCCAGCAGCCCAATTTCTCAGGGTGGGAATCAGCCCCAGCATTTT.

This chain links TRBV7-6 with TRBJ1-2; D remains ambiguous. Germline CDR1 SGHVS, CDR2 FNYEAQ. V gave up 5 bases and J gave up 4 bases, with 11 bases separating them. The CDR3 sequence is 13 residues long. The CDR3 DNA is TGTGCCAGCAGCCCCGCGGGCCTCTATGGCTACACCTTC. Amino acid sequence: CASSPAGLYGYTF.

This chain uses TRBV5-1 with TRBJ2-6, with 8 positions matching TRBD1. Germline loops: CDR1 SGHRS, CDR2 YFSETQ. The CDR3 is made up of 20 amino acids. The J segment lost 1 base and the V segment lost 1 base, leaving 13 bases of the junction unmatched. CDR3 nucleotides: TGCGCCAGCAGCTTGACTACGGGACAGGCGTTCTGGTCTGGGGCCAACGTCCTGACTTTC. Amino acids: CASSLTTGQAFWSGANVLTF.

V usage is TRBV19 and J usage is TRBJ2-2; D call uncertain. From germline, CDR1 is LNHDA and CDR2 SQIVND (reference sequence). Trimming pared 7 bases from V and 4 bases from J, leaving 19 bases between. This CDR3 contains 16 residues. DNA for the CDR3: TGTGCCAGTACCCCCACTACTACCACGGGCACCGGGGAGCTGTTTTTT. It translates to CASTPTTTTGTGELFF.

By its share, this clone is medium-sized. This chain connects TRBV27 to TRBJ1-2; D perhaps matches TRBD1 (5 bases). Germline V lookup: CDR1 MNHEY, CDR2 SMNVEV (reference sequence). CDR3 length: 13 amino acids. Trimming removed 3 bases at V and 8 bases at J, with 13 bases between. The CDR3 region has the DNA TGTGCCAGCAGTTTTCTGGGGGTGGAAGGCTACACCTTC. It specifies CASSFLGVEGYTF.

This clone occurred a few times. The chain has TRBV15 and TRBJ1-6, with no clear D. The CDR3 consists of 13 residues. The germline V gene encodes CDR1 LNHNV and CDR2 YYDKDF (reference sequence). V was shortened by 3 bases and J by 7 bases, with 7 bases between the two germline ends. Here the CDR3 reads CATSSVRNSPLHF. CDR3 bases: TGTGCCACCAGCAGCGTCAGGAATTCACCCCTCCACTTT.

The chain joins TRBV2 to TRBJ1-2; 8 bases are shared with TRBD1. Trimming at V came to 6 bases and at J to 14 bases, leaving 8 bases not matched to a gene. Germline CDR1 SNHLY, CDR2 FYNNEI. This CDR3 region has 11 residues. The CDR3 reads CASRLGQGRTF. The CDR3 DNA sequence: TGTGCCAGCAGATTAGGACAGGGCAGAACCTTC.

The chain joins TRBV29-1 to TRBJ1-2, with 7 bases matching TRBD1. The germline V gene encodes CDR1 SQVTM and CDR2 ANQGSEA. Germline trimming cut 6 bases from V and 2 bases from J; bases unmatched to any gene: 3. CDR3 length equals 12 residues. The CDR3 DNA follows: TGCAGCGTGATGACAGGGAACTATGGCTACACCTTC. Its protein is CSVMTGNYGYTF.

This clone is labeled as large. V gene TRBV5-1 combines with J gene TRBJ2-7, with D possibly matching TRBD2 (7 bases). The CDR3 is 14 amino acids. Per germline, CDR1 SGHRS and CDR2 YFSETQ. V lost 3 bases, J lost 4 bases, and 14 bases lay in between. Here the CDR3 DNA reads TGCGCCAGCAGCTCTCAGGGGAGGGTGTACGAGCAGTACTTC. Its protein product is CASSSQGRVYEQYF.

This clone was recorded a few times. The chain links TRBV5-1 to TRBJ2-7; TRBD1 agrees at 9 bases. The CDR3 is 16 amino acids. The germline CDR1 and CDR2 sequences are SGHRS and YFSETQ. V gave up 0 bases and J gave up 1 base; unmatched junction bases: 5. The CDR3 DNA reads as TGCGCCAGCAGCTTGGGTGGGACAGGGAGGTCCTACGAGCAGTACTTC. This encodes CASSLGGTGRSYEQYF.

This clone was observed a few times. The rearrangement links TRBV6-1 to TRBJ1-3; a weak D match, TRBD1 (6 bases). V was cut by 6 bases and J by 3 bases, with 6 bases left in between. This CDR3 has 12 amino acids. Germline V lookup: CDR1 MNHNS, CDR2 SASEGT. Here the CDR3 reads CASRQGGNTIYF. The DNA for the CDR3 is TGTGCCAGCAGACAGGGTGGAAACACCATATATTTT.

This clone was detected a few times. The J gene is TRBJ1-5, the V gene TRBV18, with D perhaps TRBD1 (5 bases). This CDR3 has 14 amino acids. Germline assignment: CDR1 KGHSH and CDR2 LQKENI. Between the trimmed V and J ends, which lost 6 bases and 7 bases, there was a span of 16 bases. CDR3 sequence reads: CASSPQGRGQPQHF. For the CDR3, the DNA is TGTGCCAGCTCGCCGCAGGGAAGAGGCCAGCCCCAGCATTTT.

The chain joins TRBV19 to TRBJ2-6, with TRBD1 matching 7 bases. Germline CDR1 reads LNHDA; CDR2 reads SQIVND (reference sequence). This CDR3 contains 17 residues. V shed 6 bases and J 2 bases; nucleotides not matched to a gene: 10. CDR3 coding DNA: TGTGCCAGTAGCTCTCGACAGGGTGTCGCTGGGGCCAACGTCCTGACTTTC. It codes for CASSSRQGVAGANVLTF.

This clone was seen a few times. The rearrangement uses TRBV9 and TRBJ2-7, with 10 bases aligning to TRBD1. Germline CDR1 SGDLS, CDR2 YYNGEE. V shed 0 bases, J shed 4 bases, and the junction held 4 bases outside the gene matches. This CDR3 spans 15 amino acids. CDR3 coding DNA: TGTGCCAGCAGCGTAGCGACAGGGGGCCCGTACGAGCAGTACTTC. This codes for CASSVATGGPYEQYF. Looking up the rest from reference TRBV9 and TRBJ2-7 gives the full variable domain: DSGVTQTPKHLITATGQRVTLRCSPRSGDLSVYWYQQSLDQGLQFLIQYYNGEERAKGNILERFSAQQFPDLHSELNLSSLELGDSALYFCASSVATGGPYEQYFGPGTRLTVT.

This clone occurred a few times. This chain connects TRBV18 to TRBJ1-5; TRBD1 might be the D (6 bases). This CDR3 has 14 amino acids. The ends were cut back, 6 bases at V and 1 base at J, with 10 bases in the middle. Germline CDR1 reads KGHSH; CDR2 reads LQKENI. The CDR3 is CASSPGQSNQPQHF. DNA for the CDR3: TGTGCCAGCTCCCCTGGACAGAGCAATCAGCCCCAGCATTTT.

In nucleotides, the CDR3 is TGTGCCAGCAGTTTGGCCGACGCGGCGGCCTGCATCTCCTACGAGCAGTACTTC. It translates to CASSLADAAACISYEQYF. This chain uses TRBV27 with TRBJ2-7, with no clear D. This CDR3 spans 18 amino acids. Deletions cut 3 bases from V and 0 bases from J, with 21 bases between. Germline-derived CDR1 and CDR2 are MNHEY and SMNVEV (reference sequence).

This clone is labeled medium-sized. The chain employs TRBV27 and TRBJ2-1, with 8 bases fitting TRBD2. The CDR3 runs to 16 residues. J was trimmed by 3 bases and V by 3 bases; bases with no gene match: 7. The V gene's germline CDR1 is MNHEY and CDR2 SMNVEV (reference sequence). CDR3 in amino acids: CASSFRRTSIYNEQFF. In DNA, the CDR3 is TGTGCCAGCAGTTTCCGCCGGACTAGCATCTACAATGAGCAGTTCTTC.

The table lists this clone with a few counts. The chain employs TRBV5-1 and TRBJ1-5; D may be TRBD1 (5 bases). From germline, CDR1 is SGHRS and CDR2 YFSETQ. The CDR3 covers 18 residues. V shed 10 bases and J shed 0 bases, with 26 bases lying between them. CDR3: CAGGLVGTVPNSNQPQHF. The CDR3 DNA reads TGCGCCGGAGGGCTGGTCGGGACTGTACCTAATAGCAATCAGCCCCAGCATTTT.

The sample holds one count of this clone. The gene calls are TRBV11-2 and TRBJ1-2, with D unclear. The V gene's germline CDR1 is SGHAT and CDR2 FQNNGV. V lost 3 bases and J lost 4, with 9 bases in between. There are 13 residues in the CDR3. CDR3 protein: CASSFTPSYGYTF. The CDR3 nucleotides are TGTGCCAGCAGCTTTACACCTAGCTATGGCTACACCTTC.

This chain joins TRBV10-2 and TRBJ2-3; a possible D gene is TRBD1 (6 bases). The ends were cut back, 6 bases at V and 4 bases at J, with 14 bases in the middle. The length of the CDR3 is 14 residues. Germline CDR1 and CDR2: WSHSY and SAAADI. The CDR3, as DNA: TGCGCCAGCAGGGTCCCAGGGGTCCCAGATACGCAGTATTTT. This translates into CASRVPGVPDTQYF.

This clone is labeled medium-sized (0.01 to 0.1%). The chain combines TRBV19 with TRBJ2-3; TRBD1 matches 8 bases. The CDR3 has 15 amino acids. CDR1 is LNHDA, CDR2 SQIVND, per germline (reference sequence). V trimming: 5 bases; J trimming: 4 bases; junction bases outside the gene matches: 8. For the CDR3, the DNA is TGTGCCAGTAGTTCGGGACAGGTTTATGCAGATACGCAGTATTTT. Protein sequence: CASSSGQVYADTQYF. The whole variable domain, filled in from reference TRBV19 and TRBJ2-3, reads DGGITQSPKYLFRKEGQNVTLSCEQNLNHDAMYWYRQDPGQGLRLIYYSQIVNDFQKGDIAEGYSVSREKKESFPLTVTSAQKNPTAFYLCASSSGQVYADTQYFGPGTRLTVL.